These 19 T cell receptor beta chains were all obtained from the same sample, sequenced in a study of monozygotic twins with inflammatory bowel disease. Each CDR3 protein gets one entry in TCRdb, which reprocessed the 5' RACE reads and gives no DNA. The repertoire table contains about 350,000 distinct CDR3 sequences. Sequencing used blood. The receptor set was obtained from a human donor with ulcerative colitis or Crohn's disease, or a healthy co-twin of an affected twin (not recorded which).

This chain joins TRBV25-1 and TRBJ1-6; with no DNA, the TCRdb D assignment of TRBD1 cannot be verified. This CDR3 comprises 14 residues. CDR1 is MGHDK, CDR2 SYGVNS, per germline. The CDR3 sequence: CASLRPRRNSPLHF.

This sequence joins TRBV5-1 and TRBJ1-2; TCRdb calls TRBD1, which cannot be checked without DNA. In germline, CDR1 is SGHRS, CDR2 YFSETQ. The CDR3 is made up of 15 amino acids. The CDR3 reads CASSLEGATNYGYTF.

This sequence joins TRBV28 and TRBJ2-7. Germline lookup yields CDR1 MDHEN and CDR2 SYDVKM. The CDR3 is 13 residues long. CDR3 loop: CASSFDTTYEQYF.

The chain has TRBV12-3 or TRBV12-4 and TRBJ2-3. The CDR3 loop spans 11 amino acids. The CDR3 reads CASSWADTQYF.

The chain is built from TRBV10-1 and TRBJ2-4. Germline lookup yields CDR1 WNHNN and CDR2 SYGVQD (reference sequence). The CDR3 sequence is 13 residues long. The CDR3 protein is CASSESISDIQYF.

V is TRBV12-3 or TRBV12-4 and J is TRBJ2-3; TCRdb's D call of TRBD2 is untestable without DNA. The CDR3 runs 14 residues. The CDR3 is CASRAGGPLDTQYF.

This sequence joins TRBV29-1 and TRBJ2-3; lacking DNA, the TRBD1 call made by TCRdb goes unchecked. Germline CDR1 is SQVTM and CDR2 is ANQGSEA. The CDR3 is 12 residues long. CDR3 residues: CSVETGADTQYF.

The V and J genes are TRBV6-6 and TRBJ1-5. CDR3 length equals 14 residues. Germline V gene sequence: CDR1 MNHNY, CDR2 SVGAGI (reference sequence). This CDR3 reads CASSYAGSNQPQHF.

This rearrangement joins TRBV2 to TRBJ2-3; TCRdb's assignment of TRBD2 cannot be checked, as there is no DNA. The CDR3 totals 15 residues. Germline CDR1 and CDR2: SNHLY and FYNNEI. The CDR3: CAIQSSSGGPDTQYF.

V is TRBV7-3 and J is TRBJ2-5; without DNA, the TCRdb call of TRBD1 cannot be checked. CDR3 length: 15 residues. CDR1 SGHTA and CDR2 FQGTGA come from the germline V gene. The CDR3 reads CASSPTGQPQETQYF.

V and J are TRBV5-8 and TRBJ2-3; TCRdb's D call of TRBD2 is untestable without DNA. Germline V CDR1 and CDR2: SGHTS, YDEGEE. The CDR3 spans 13 residues. The CDR3 loop is CARLKEGPDTQYF.

The J gene is TRBJ2-1, the V gene TRBV2. Looked up from germline, CDR1 is SNHLY and CDR2 is FYNNEI. This CDR3 spans 14 amino acids. Here the CDR3 reads CASRNSGSYNEQFF.

This chain connects TRBV12-3 or TRBV12-4 to TRBJ2-5; TCRdb's D call, TRBD1, is unchecked because there is no DNA. The CDR3 is 16 residues long. The CDR3: CASRILGTGLWETQYF.

The V and J genes are TRBV20-1 and TRBJ2-7; TCRdb's D gene call, TRBD1, goes unchecked for lack of DNA. There are 13 residues in the CDR3. Germline CDR1 and CDR2: DFQATT and SNEGSKA (reference sequence). CDR3 in amino acids: CSVRGAGNYEQYF.

This chain links TRBV5-1 with TRBJ2-7; TCRdb outputs TRBD1, but without DNA this stays unchecked. The CDR3 is 14 residues long. Germline-derived CDR1 and CDR2 are SGHRS and YFSETQ. The CDR3 protein is CASSLGGQLYEQYF.

The chain employs TRBV30 and TRBJ1-1. Germline-derived CDR1 and CDR2 are GTSNPN and SVGIG (reference sequence). The CDR3 totals 14 residues. CDR3 in amino acids: CAWRSPGLRSEAFF.

J is TRBJ2-2 and V is TRBV5-1; TCRdb proposes TRBD1, but this gene call is untestable without DNA. The germline V gene encodes CDR1 SGHRS and CDR2 YFSETQ. This CDR3 contains 14 residues. The CDR3 loop is CASSLMDWAGELFF. Supplemented by reference TRBV5-1 and TRBJ2-2, the full variable domain reads KAGVTQTPRYLIKTRGQQVTLSCSPISGHRSVSWYQQTPGQGLQFLFEYFSETQRNKGNFPGRFSGRQFSNSRSEMNVSTLELGDSALYLCASSLMDWAGELFFGEGSRLTVL.

V and J are TRBV6-1 and TRBJ2-2; the TCRdb call, TRBD2, lacks DNA for checking. Per germline, CDR1 MNHNS and CDR2 SASEGT. The CDR3 is made up of 21 amino acids. The CDR3 sequence is CASSAGGYPTSGRANTGELFF.

The rearrangement uses TRBV20-1 and TRBJ2-1; TCRdb picks TRBD2, but there is no DNA to check that call. CDR1 is DFQATT and CDR2 is SNEGSKA in the germline V gene (reference sequence). This CDR3 region has 14 residues. CDR3 amino acids: CSAQTSGGANEQFF.